Listed here are 32 T cell receptor beta chains from one sample, sequenced in a study of blood T cell repertoires in COVID-19. Method: immunoSEQ multiplex PCR; TCRdb's copy keeps in-frame clones and lacks some. The table shows approximately 530,000 clones, with about 88% occurring only once. The material sequenced was peripheral blood. The receptor set was obtained from a woman between 50 and 59 years old with COVID-19, enrolled during active disease.

The V gene is TRBV11-2, the J gene TRBJ1-5; D might be TRBD1 (6 bases). The CDR3 spans 14 residues. Germline CDR1 reads SGHAT; CDR2 reads FQNNGV. V lost 5 bases and J 6 bases, leaving 14 bases between the germline ends. CDR3 sequence: CASSDTGKSQPQHF. CDR3 nucleotides: TGTGCCAGCAGCGACACAGGGAAAAGTCAGCCCCAGCATTTT.

This clone was recorded once. The V and J genes are TRBV30 and TRBJ2-6; 7 nucleotides agree with TRBD1. With V trimmed by 1 base and J by 0 bases, 6 bases remained unmatched. The CDR3 is 17 amino acids. In germline, CDR1 is GTSNPN, CDR2 SVGIG (reference sequence). DNA of the CDR3: TGTGCCTGGAGTGGACAGGGCCAAATCTCTGGGGCCAACGTCCTGACTTTC. This translates into CAWSGQGQISGANVLTF. Looking up the rest from reference TRBV30 and TRBJ2-6 gives the full variable domain: SQTIHQWPATLVQPVGSPLSLECTVEGTSNPNLYWYRQAAGRGLQLLFYSVGIGQISSEVPQNLSASRPQDRQFILSSKKLLLSDSGFYLCAWSGQGQISGANVLTFGAGSRLTVL.

This clone was detected once. The chain combines TRBV24-1 with TRBJ2-5; 12 nucleotides agree with TRBD1. V trimming: 1 base; J trimming: 5 bases; junction bases outside the gene matches: 4. CDR3 length equals 16 residues. From germline, CDR1 is KGHDR and CDR2 SFDVKD. This CDR3 reads CATSDLGDRGRETQYF. The CDR3 DNA follows: TGTGCCACCAGTGATTTAGGGGACAGGGGGCGGGAGACCCAGTACTTC.

This rearrangement joins TRBV27 to TRBJ1-6, with 8 positions matching TRBD1. This CDR3 has 15 amino acids. The V gene's germline CDR1 is MNHEY and CDR2 SMNVEV (reference sequence). The junction had 9 bases not matched to a gene; V was cut back by 5 bases and J by 9 bases. The CDR3 reads CASSPSPDRASPLHF. The CDR3 nucleotides are TGTGCCAGCAGTCCTTCTCCGGACAGGGCTTCACCCCTCCACTTT.

This rearrangement joins TRBV6-6 to TRBJ1-3; D is undetermined. Germline V gene lookup returns CDR1 MNHNY and CDR2 SVGAGI (reference sequence). Trimming took off 6 bases at V and 4 bases at J, with 10 bases between the two ends. CDR3 length: 13 residues. The CDR3 loop is CASSLTEGNTIYF. In DNA, the CDR3 is TGTGCCAGCAGCCTTACGGAGGGAAACACCATATATTTT.

V gene TRBV9 combines with J gene TRBJ2-3; TRBD2 agrees at 16 bases. The V gene end was trimmed by 4 bases and the J gene end by 5 bases; junction bases not matched to a gene: 10. CDR1 SGDLS and CDR2 YYNGEE come from the germline V gene. This CDR3 region has 18 residues. Here the CDR3 DNA reads TGTGCCAGCAGCCCTGGGACTAGCGGGGGGGGCAGGGGAGATACGCAGTATTTT. Its protein product is CASSPGTSGGGRGDTQYF.

J is TRBJ2-3 and V is TRBV2, with TRBD1 identical over 7 bases. The CDR3 contains 14 residues. J gave up 3 bases and V 6 bases, and 6 bases lay outside the gene matches. CDR1 is SNHLY and CDR2 is FYNNEI in the germline V gene. CDR3 region: CASRTGSRTDTQYF. CDR3 bases: TGTGCCAGCAGGACAGGGTCGAGGACAGATACGCAGTATTTT.

For this clone: One junction end disagrees with the germline gene, perhaps due to a read error. The chain links TRBV6-5 to TRBJ1-3; D unclear. Germline V gene data show CDR1 as MNHEY and CDR2 as SVGAGI. The CDR3 has 12 amino acids. The CDR3 here is CAGSIYGNTIYF. The CDR3 nucleotides are TGTGCCGGCAGTATCTATGGAAACACCATATATTTT.

The rearrangement joins TRBV5-1 to TRBJ1-1; D is undetermined. V lost 0 bases and J lost 0, with 6 bases in between. The CDR3 is 14 amino acids. Per germline, CDR1 SGHRS and CDR2 YFSETQ. CDR3 in amino acids: CASSLASVNTEAFF. Here the CDR3 DNA reads TGCGCCAGCAGCTTGGCGAGTGTGAACACTGAAGCTTTCTTT.

The rearrangement links TRBV25-1 to TRBJ1-2; no clear D gene. The CDR3 totals 15 residues. V dropped 0 bases and J dropped 8 bases, with 16 bases sitting between them. The germline gives CDR1 MGHDK, CDR2 SYGVNS. The CDR3 sequence is CASSEYLDSGWGYTF. The CDR3 bases are TGTGCCAGCAGTGAATACTTGGACTCCGGGTGGGGCTACACCTTC.

This rearrangement joins TRBV5-6 to TRBJ2-2; weak D call: TRBD2 (6 bases). CDR3 length: 17 amino acids. V was pared by 3 bases and J by 4 bases, with 19 bases between. CDR1 and CDR2 (germline): SGHDT, YYEEEE. The CDR3 protein is CASSSAAPGLSTGELFF. The CDR3 bases are TGTGCCAGCAGCTCCGCCGCTCCGGGACTGAGCACCGGGGAGCTGTTTTTT. The full variable domain, with the rest looked up from reference TRBV5-6 and TRBJ2-2, is DAGVTQSPTHLIKTRGQQVTLRCSPKSGHDTVSWYQQALGQGPQFIFQYYEEEERQRGNFPDRFSGHQFPNYSSELNVNALLLGDSALYLCASSSAAPGLSTGELFFGEGSRLTVL.

This clone was observed a single time. V usage is TRBV29-1 and J usage is TRBJ1-2, with 7 bases fitting TRBD1. V shed 0 bases and J 4 bases; nucleotides not matched to a gene: 14. From germline, CDR1 is SQVTM and CDR2 ANQGSEA. The CDR3 sequence is 17 residues long. The CDR3 nucleotides read TGCAGCGTTGAAGAGGGGTACGGAAACAGGGGCAGCTATGGCTACACCTTC. Translated: CSVEEGYGNRGSYGYTF.

CDR3 DNA: TGTGCCAGCAGCGTAGCTGGAGCGGGGGGGCGGCAAGAGACCCAGTACTTC. Translating it yields CASSVAGAGGRQETQYF. V is TRBV9 and J is TRBJ2-5, with 10 bases aligning to TRBD2. CDR3 length equals 17 residues. CDR1 is SGDLS and CDR2 is YYNGEE in the germline V gene. V shed 0 bases, J shed 2 bases, and the junction held 7 bases outside the gene matches.

The chain links TRBV18 to TRBJ2-7; 8 bases agree with TRBD1. The CDR3 has 15 amino acids. With 4 bases clipped from V and 5 bases from J, the junction kept 10 bases outside the gene matches. Germline loops: CDR1 KGHSH, CDR2 LQKENI. CDR3 amino acids: CASSQQGTGGNEQYF. CDR3 sequence (DNA): TGTGCCAGCTCACAGCAAGGGACAGGAGGGAACGAGCAGTACTTC.

The chain links TRBV24-1 to TRBJ2-5, with D possibly being TRBD1 (6 bases). Between the trimmed V and J ends, which lost 2 bases and 3 bases, there was a span of 6 bases. Germline CDR1 KGHDR, CDR2 SFDVKD. The CDR3 contains 13 residues. CDR3 in DNA: TGTGCCACCAGTGATTCAGGGGAAGAGACCCAGTACTTC. Encoded protein: CATSDSGEETQYF.

In this sample, this clone turned up once. The genes are TRBV9 and TRBJ1-3, with a possible D match to TRBD1 (5 bases). The CDR3 is 16 residues long. V shed 4 bases and J shed 0 bases, with 14 bases lying between them. Germline V gene lookup returns CDR1 SGDLS and CDR2 YYNGEE. CDR3 coding DNA: TGTGCCAGCAGCCCTCTCGGGGGATACTCTGGAAACACCATATATTTT. Translated, it gives CASSPLGGYSGNTIYF. The whole variable domain, filled in from reference TRBV9 and TRBJ1-3, reads DSGVTQTPKHLITATGQRVTLRCSPRSGDLSVYWYQQSLDQGLQFLIQYYNGEERAKGNILERFSAQQFPDLHSELNLSSLELGDSALYFCASSPLGGYSGNTIYFGEGSWLTVV.

This sequence joins TRBV18 and TRBJ2-1, with a tentative D call TRBD1 (6 bases). V gave up 1 base and J gave up 6 bases, with 13 bases separating them. CDR1 and CDR2 from the germline V gene are KGHSH and LQKENI. CDR3 length equals 15 residues. The CDR3 sequence is CASSPLPDSPNEQFF. In DNA form, the CDR3 reads TGTGCCAGCTCACCACTCCCGGACAGTCCCAATGAGCAGTTCTTC.

The sample holds one count of this clone. V usage is TRBV5-1 and J usage is TRBJ2-2; 12 bases are a match to TRBD2. The V gene end was trimmed by 5 bases and the J gene end by 5 bases; junction bases not matched to a gene: 10. This CDR3 contains 17 residues. CDR1 is SGHRS, CDR2 YFSETQ, per germline. The CDR3 loop is CASRPLAGGPGTGELFF. DNA of the CDR3: TGCGCCAGCAGACCGCTAGCGGGGGGGCCCGGGACCGGGGAGCTGTTTTTT.

This chain connects TRBV7-2 to TRBJ1-5, with D possibly TRBD1 on 6 matching bases. The germline CDR1 and CDR2 sequences are SGHTA and FQGNSA. This CDR3 contains 14 residues. The V end was cut by 3 bases, the J end by 1 base, with 7 bases between. CDR3 loop: CASSFTGSNQPQHF. As DNA, the CDR3 is TGTGCCAGCAGCTTTACAGGGAGCAATCAGCCCCAGCATTTT.

CDR3 loop: CASSVRQAMGTEAFF. CDR3 nucleotide sequence: TGTGCCAGCAGCGTCCGACAGGCCATGGGCACTGAAGCTTTCTTT. This chain links TRBV5-4 with TRBJ1-1; tentative D call: TRBD1 (6 bases). The germline gives CDR1 SGHNT, CDR2 YYREEE (reference sequence). The V and J ends lost 4 bases and 4 bases respectively, with 17 bases between them. The CDR3 sequence is 15 residues long. Drawing the rest from reference TRBV5-4 and TRBJ1-1, the complete variable domain is ETGVTQSPTHLIKTRGQQVTLRCSSQSGHNTVSWYQQALGQGPQFIFQYYREEENGRGNFPPRFSGLQFPNYSSELNVNALELDDSALYLCASSVRQAMGTEAFFGQGTRLTVV.

This chain links TRBV24-1 with TRBJ1-5, with D maybe TRBD1 (6 bases). Trimming stripped 7 bases from V and 5 bases from J, with 11 bases between. Germline V gene data show CDR1 as KGHDR and CDR2 as SFDVKD. This CDR3 spans 13 amino acids. The CDR3 DNA reads TGTGCCACCAGGGACAGCGATTATCAGCCCCAGCATTTT. Its protein product is CATRDSDYQPQHF.

The rearrangement uses TRBV4-1 and TRBJ2-1; D may be TRBD1 (5 bases). The CDR3 consists of 16 residues. Germline V gene sequence: CDR1 MGHRA, CDR2 YSYEKL. V was pared by 1 base and J by 5 bases, with 15 bases between. The CDR3 spells CASSQGLRGSNNEQFF. CDR3 DNA sequence: TGCGCCAGCAGCCAAGGGTTAAGGGGAAGTAACAATGAGCAGTTCTTC.

V is TRBV3-1 (or the pseudogene TRBV3-2) and J is TRBJ2-2, with 9 bases matching TRBD1. CDR1 is LGHDT and CDR2 is YNNKEL in the germline V gene (reference sequence). This CDR3 spans 16 amino acids. With V trimmed by 2 bases and J by 6 bases, 7 bases remained unmatched. In DNA form, the CDR3 reads TGTGCCAGCAGCCAACCCCGGGGACAGGGATCCGGGGAGCTGTTTTTT. Translating gives CASSQPRGQGSGELFF.

The chain joins TRBV5-1 to TRBJ1-2, with TRBD1 matching 9 bases. This CDR3 has 14 residues. The germline gives CDR1 SGHRS, CDR2 YFSETQ. V shed 4 bases and J 7 bases; nucleotides not matched to a gene: 8. The CDR3 spells CASSRNRDRAGYTF. Written as DNA, the CDR3 is TGCGCCAGCAGCCGAAACCGGGACAGGGCTGGCTACACCTTC.

This chain joins TRBV2 and TRBJ1-2, with 7 bases fitting TRBD1. CDR3 size: 13 residues. Germline V gene lookup returns CDR1 SNHLY and CDR2 FYNNEI. Trimming removed 6 bases from V and 6 bases from J; junction bases left unmatched: 7. Here the CDR3 reads CASRTSGGNGYTF. The CDR3 nucleotides read TGTGCCAGCAGAACGTCAGGGGGGAATGGCTACACCTTC.

This chain links TRBV19 with TRBJ1-1, with D unresolved. V was pared by 0 bases and J by 1 base, with 3 bases between. CDR1 and CDR2 (germline): LNHDA, SQIVND (reference sequence). The CDR3 is 13 amino acids. CDR3 sequence: CASSIDKNTEAFF. CDR3 nucleotide sequence: TGTGCCAGTAGTATAGACAAGAACACTGAAGCTTTCTTT.

V is TRBV5-6 and J is TRBJ1-1, with 7 bases aligning to TRBD1. CDR3 length equals 15 residues. V lost 0 bases to trimming and J lost 6 bases; unmatched junction nucleotides: 8. Germline-derived CDR1 and CDR2 are SGHDT and YYEEEE. CDR3 coding DNA: TGTGCCAGCAGCTTGGATGACAGGGAGTGGTCTGAAGCTTTCTTT. Its translation: CASSLDDREWSEAFF.

This clone appeared a single time. The rearrangement uses TRBV19 and TRBJ1-6; D might be TRBD1 (6 bases). The V and J ends lost 4 bases and 10 bases respectively, with 8 bases between them. The CDR3 loop spans 12 amino acids. The germline V gene encodes CDR1 LNHDA and CDR2 SQIVND (reference sequence). The CDR3 sequence is CASSNRASPLHF. CDR3 DNA: TGTGCCAGTAGTAACAGGGCATCACCCCTCCACTTT. Together with reference TRBV19 and TRBJ1-6, the CDR3 gives the full variable domain: DGGITQSPKYLFRKEGQNVTLSCEQNLNHDAMYWYRQDPGQGLRLIYYSQIVNDFQKGDIAEGYSVSREKKESFPLTVTSAQKNPTAFYLCASSNRASPLHFGNGTRLTVT.

The chain recombines TRBV5-6 with TRBJ1-5; 9 bases map to TRBD1. V shed 0 bases and J 5 bases; nucleotides not matched to a gene: 9. The CDR3 runs 17 residues. CDR1 and CDR2 (germline): SGHDT, YYEEEE. The CDR3 bases are TGTGCCAGCAGCTTGGCCGGGGACAGGGCGTTAGATCAGCCCCAGCATTTT. Translating gives CASSLAGDRALDQPQHF.

The V gene is TRBV7-6, the J gene TRBJ1-5; the D gene is possibly TRBD1 (5 bases). V was shortened by 1 base and J by 0 bases, with 16 bases between the two germline ends. The CDR3 length is 18 residues. Germline CDR1 and CDR2: SGHVS and FNYEAQ. The CDR3 protein is CASSLVAAGGYSNQPQHF. Written as DNA, the CDR3 is TGTGCCAGCAGCTTAGTTGCCGCCGGGGGTTATAGCAATCAGCCCCAGCATTTT.

The rearrangement joins TRBV29-1 to TRBJ2-1, with D tentatively TRBD1 (8 bases). This CDR3 is 10 amino acids long. Germline V gene sequence: CDR1 SQVTM, CDR2 ANQGSEA. This CDR3 reads CSTGGDEQFF. CDR3 coding DNA: TGCAGTACAGGGGGGGATGAGCAGTTCTTC.

This chain uses TRBV19 with TRBJ2-2, with 7 bases identical to TRBD1. The CDR3 spans 14 residues. Germline CDR1 LNHDA, CDR2 SQIVND (reference sequence). Trimming removed 10 bases from V and 7 bases from J; junction bases left unmatched: 12. The CDR3 DNA follows: TGTGCCACCCCACGGACAGGCTCCGTCGGGGAGCTGTTTTTT. Translating gives CATPRTGSVGELFF.